What follows are 14 T cell receptor beta chains derived from one specimen sequenced in a study of blood T cell repertoires in COVID-19. Method: immunoSEQ multiplex PCR; TCRdb's copy keeps in-frame clones and lacks some. The repertoire holds approximately 76,000 clones, with about 86% as singletons. What was sequenced was peripheral blood. The receptors were gathered from an elderly man with active or convalescent COVID-19.

This clone has more than one count but fewer than ten. V and J are TRBV6-6 and TRBJ1-1; D may be TRBD1 (5 bases). CDR1 MNHNY and CDR2 SVGAGI come from the germline V gene (reference sequence). The ends were cut back, 6 bases at V and 0 bases at J, with 8 bases in the middle. The CDR3 has 13 amino acids. In nucleotides, the CDR3 is TGTGCCAGCAGGCGACAGATGAACACTGAAGCTTTCTTT. Its protein is CASRRQMNTEAFF.

V usage is TRBV6-2 or TRBV6-3 and J usage is TRBJ2-1; 7 bases align to TRBD2. CDR1 MNHEY and CDR2 SVGEGT come from the germline V gene. The CDR3 loop spans 15 amino acids. With 2 bases clipped from V and 2 bases from J, the junction kept 3 bases outside the gene matches. CDR3 sequence: CASSYQRETYNEQFF. CDR3 DNA: TGTGCCAGCAGTTACCAGCGGGAAACCTACAATGAGCAGTTCTTC.

V gene TRBV5-1 combines with J gene TRBJ1-2, with TRBD1 matching 9 bases. J gave up 8 bases and V 0 bases, and 5 bases lay outside the gene matches. This CDR3 comprises 14 residues. CDR1 and CDR2 (germline): SGHRS, YFSETQ. DNA of the CDR3: TGCGCCAGCAGCTTGGAACAGGGGGCGGAAGGCTACACCTTC. As protein: CASSLEQGAEGYTF.

The rearrangement joins TRBV27 to TRBJ2-7, with D possibly being TRBD1 (6 bases). V gave up 3 bases and J gave up 5 bases, with 14 bases separating them. Per the germline V gene, CDR1 is MNHEY and CDR2 is SMNVEV (reference sequence). This CDR3 comprises 14 residues. The CDR3 here is CASSFNRGKNEQYF. The CDR3 DNA follows: TGTGCCAGCAGTTTCAATAGGGGGAAAAACGAGCAGTACTTC.

The chain joins TRBV5-1 to TRBJ1-1; D is perhaps TRBD1 (5 bases). The CDR3 spans 13 residues. Trimming removed 0 bases from V and 8 bases from J, with 11 bases in between. CDR1 is SGHRS, CDR2 YFSETQ, per germline. In DNA form, the CDR3 reads TGCGCCAGCAGCTTGGCGGGGGTCGGAGAAGCTTTCTTT. Its protein is CASSLAGVGEAFF. Filled out from reference TRBV5-1 and TRBJ1-1, the complete variable domain reads KAGVTQTPRYLIKTRGQQVTLSCSPISGHRSVSWYQQTPGQGLQFLFEYFSETQRNKGNFPGRFSGRQFSNSRSEMNVSTLELGDSALYLCASSLAGVGEAFFGQGTRLTVV.

The V call is TRBV14, the J call TRBJ2-5; TRBD2 matches 11 bases. In germline, CDR1 is SGHDN, CDR2 FVKESK. With 6 bases clipped from V and 2 bases from J, the junction kept 8 bases outside the gene matches. CDR3 length equals 16 residues. CDR3 sequence (DNA): TGTGCCAGCAGTCCTGCTAGCGGGGGGTTTCAAGAGACCCAGTACTTC. Amino acids: CASSPASGGFQETQYF.

CDR3 DNA sequence: TGCGCCAGCAGCCCAGGACAGGGGTCCTCTGGAAACACCATATATTTT. This codes for CASSPGQGSSGNTIYF. This chain joins TRBV5-1 and TRBJ1-3; 9 bases agree with TRBD1. Losses at the gene ends were 4 bases for V and 0 bases for J; bases not matched to a gene: 5. Germline V gives CDR1 SGHRS, CDR2 YFSETQ. This CDR3 contains 16 residues.

V is TRBV2 and J is TRBJ2-5; D might be TRBD2 (5 bases). CDR1 and CDR2 (germline): SNHLY, FYNNEI. Trimming left V 8 bases short and J 5 bases short, with 12 bases between. This CDR3 is 12 amino acids long. CDR3 amino acids: CASGRAGETQYF. The CDR3 region has the DNA TGTGCCAGCGGGCGGGCTGGGGAGACCCAGTACTTC.

This clone showed up just once. The chain carries TRBV18 and TRBJ1-3, with 8 bases lining up with TRBD1. The CDR3 consists of 17 residues. The V gene end was trimmed by 2 bases and the J gene end by 3 bases; junction bases not matched to a gene: 9. The germline gives CDR1 KGHSH, CDR2 LQKENI. The CDR3 spells CASSPSRQGALGNTIYF. The CDR3 nucleotides are TGTGCCAGCTCACCAAGTAGGCAGGGGGCGCTTGGAAACACCATATATTTT.

This clone was found once. This chain connects TRBV12-3 or TRBV12-4 to TRBJ1-2, with D unresolved. CDR3 length: 13 amino acids. V was shortened by 2 bases and J by 5 bases, with 9 bases between the two germline ends. This chain's CDR3 is CASSLLSEYGYTF. The CDR3, as DNA: TGTGCCAGCAGTTTATTGTCAGAATATGGCTACACCTTC.

V is TRBV4-2 and J is TRBJ1-6, with 7 positions matching TRBD1. Germline V gives CDR1 LGHNA, CDR2 YNFKEQ. V shed 1 base, J shed 5 bases, and the junction held 5 bases outside the gene matches. The CDR3 has 16 residues. CDR3 bases: TGTGCCAGCAGCCAAGGAGGGGGCAGAGATAATTCACCCCTCCACTTT. Translated: CASSQGGGRDNSPLHF.

This chain joins TRBV28 and TRBJ2-7; 10 positions agree with TRBD2. V lost 6 bases to trimming and J lost 0 bases; unmatched junction nucleotides: 8. The CDR3 contains 16 residues. Germline V gene sequence: CDR1 MDHEN, CDR2 SYDVKM. The chain's CDR3 is CASRNGGLATSYEQYF. In DNA, the CDR3 is TGTGCCAGCAGGAATGGGGGACTAGCGACCTCCTACGAGCAGTACTTC.

J is TRBJ2-2 and V is TRBV5-4; 9 nucleotides line up with TRBD2. The V gene's germline CDR1 is SGHNT and CDR2 YYREEE (reference sequence). V shed 4 bases, J shed 1 base, and the junction held 5 bases outside the gene matches. This CDR3 is built from 16 residues. CDR3: CASSPKAGGNTGELFF. The CDR3 DNA is TGTGCCAGCAGCCCGAAAGCGGGAGGGAACACCGGGGAGCTGTTTTTT.

The V call is TRBV4-2, the J call TRBJ1-5, with D possibly TRBD1 on 5 matching bases. This CDR3 contains 12 residues. The ends were cut back, 1 base at V and 7 bases at J, with 5 bases in the middle. CDR1 is LGHNA and CDR2 is YNFKEQ in the germline V gene. The CDR3 DNA is TGTGCCAGCAGCCAAGGACAGCAGCCCCAGCATTTT. It is translated as CASSQGQQPQHF.